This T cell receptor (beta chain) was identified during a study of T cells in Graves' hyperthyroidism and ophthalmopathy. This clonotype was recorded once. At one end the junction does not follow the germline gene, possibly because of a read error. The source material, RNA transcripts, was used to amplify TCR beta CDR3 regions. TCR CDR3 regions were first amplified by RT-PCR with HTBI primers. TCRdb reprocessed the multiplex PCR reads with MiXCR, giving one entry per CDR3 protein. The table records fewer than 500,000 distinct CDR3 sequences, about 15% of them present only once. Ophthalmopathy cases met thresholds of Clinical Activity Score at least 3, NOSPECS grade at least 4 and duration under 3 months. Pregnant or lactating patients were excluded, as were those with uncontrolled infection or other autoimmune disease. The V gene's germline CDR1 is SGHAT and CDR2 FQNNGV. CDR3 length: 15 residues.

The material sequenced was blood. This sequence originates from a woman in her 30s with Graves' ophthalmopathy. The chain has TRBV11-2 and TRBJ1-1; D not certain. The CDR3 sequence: CASILSVTHESEAFF. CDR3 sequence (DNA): TGTGCCAGCATCTTATCCGTGACCCACGAATCCGAAGCTTTCTTT.